A selection of T cell receptor beta chains follows, all from one sample in a study of early T cells in non-severe SARS-CoV-2 infection. TCRdb fed the 5' RACE reads into MiXCR, producing one record per CDR3 protein. Here the sample spans about 61,000 distinct CDR3 sequences, under 14% being singletons. Sequencing was done on a sample of whole blood. Receptor source: an adult who was a healthcare worker with PCR-confirmed SARS-CoV-2 infection or an uninfected control (not recorded which). Each CDR3 is given with its conserved first and last residue. The order of the fields is V gene, D gene, clone size, J gene, CDR3 DNA, CDR3 protein. The D gene is left open where the match is weak. Only some rows state a clone size, as once, few, many or a class for expanded clones.

v_call: TRBV6-6
d_call: TRBD1
clone_size: NA
j_call: TRBJ2-1
cdr3_nt: TGTGCCAGCAGTTCCATTCCTGGACAGGGGGGATGGTATGAGCAGTTCTTC
cdr3_aa: CASSSIPGQGGWYEQFF

v_call: TRBV28
d_call: NA
clone_size: many
j_call: TRBJ2-7
cdr3_nt: TGTGCCAGCAGTTTGGGGGCCTACGAGCAGTACTTC
cdr3_aa: CASSLGAYEQYF

v_call: TRBV4-3
d_call: NA
clone_size: few
j_call: TRBJ1-1
cdr3_nt: TGCGCCAGCAGCCAAGATTATCCTCGGCAGGGAGCTTTCTTT
cdr3_aa: CASSQDYPRQGAFF

v_call: TRBV21-1
d_call: NA
clone_size: NA
j_call: TRBJ2-7
cdr3_nt: TGTGCCACCGTTCGTCGACAGGGGTCCTACGAGCAGTACTTC
cdr3_aa: CATVRRQGSYEQYF

v_call: TRBV6-5
d_call: NA
clone_size: few
j_call: TRBJ2-7
cdr3_nt: TGTGCCAGCAGTTACTCGAGGGACACCGCGGCCTACGAGCAGTACTTC
cdr3_aa: CASSYSRDTAAYEQYF

v_call: TRBV20-1
d_call: NA
clone_size: NA
j_call: TRBJ1-1
cdr3_nt: TGCAGTGCTAGGGATGCCTCCGGGGGGGAAGCTTTCTTT
cdr3_aa: CSARDASGGEAFF

v_call: TRBV7-2
d_call: NA
clone_size: many
j_call: TRBJ2-3
cdr3_nt: TGTGCCAGCAGCTCCCCTAGGAGCACAGATACGCAGTATTTT
cdr3_aa: CASSSPRSTDTQYF

v_call: TRBV7-2
d_call: NA
clone_size: many
j_call: TRBJ1-2
cdr3_nt: TGTGCCAGCAGCTTAACAGCGAACTATGGCTACACCTTC
cdr3_aa: CASSLTANYGYTF

v_call: TRBV12-3/TRBV12-4
d_call: TRBD2
clone_size: few
j_call: TRBJ2-5
cdr3_nt: TGTGCCAGCAGTCCGGGACTAGCGGGCCTACAAGAGACCCAGTACTTC
cdr3_aa: CASSPGLAGLQETQYF

v_call: TRBV6-1
d_call: TRBD2
clone_size: many
j_call: TRBJ2-3
cdr3_nt: TGTGCCAGCACCCAACGGCGGGGGGTCATAGATACGCAGTATTTT
cdr3_aa: CASTQRRGVIDTQYF

v_call: TRBV20-1
d_call: TRBD2
clone_size: NA
j_call: TRBJ2-2
cdr3_nt: TGCAGTGCTAGAGATCTAGCGGGGGACACCGGGGAGCTGTTTTTT
cdr3_aa: CSARDLAGDTGELFF

v_call: TRBV20-1
d_call: NA
clone_size: few
j_call: TRBJ2-1
cdr3_nt: TGCAGTGCTATCTATATGACAGGCTCCTACAATGAGCAGTTCTTC
cdr3_aa: CSAIYMTGSYNEQFF

v_call: TRBV5-1
d_call: NA
clone_size: many
j_call: TRBJ2-2
cdr3_nt: TGCGCCAGCAGGGTAGATTACGGGGAGCTGTTTTTT
cdr3_aa: CASRVDYGELFF

v_call: TRBV6-2/TRBV6-3
d_call: NA
clone_size: few
j_call: TRBJ2-7
cdr3_nt: TGTGCCAGCAGTTTCCAGGGTTCCTACGAGCAGTACTTC
cdr3_aa: CASSFQGSYEQYF

v_call: TRBV11-2
d_call: TRBD1
clone_size: many
j_call: TRBJ1-2
cdr3_nt: TGTGCCAGCAGAAATCTTGGAAAGGGCGACAGGGGCGGCTATGGCTACACCTTC
cdr3_aa: CASRNLGKGDRGGYGYTF

v_call: TRBV20-1
d_call: TRBD1
clone_size: many
j_call: TRBJ1-1
cdr3_nt: TGCAGTGCCAGTAGGACAGGGGCTATGAACACTGAAGCTTTCTTT
cdr3_aa: CSASRTGAMNTEAFF

v_call: TRBV5-1
d_call: NA
clone_size: NA
j_call: TRBJ2-3
cdr3_nt: TGCGCCAGCAGCCATATTATACCAAAGGACACCGCGCACACAGATACGCAGTATTTT
cdr3_aa: CASSHIIPKDTAHTDTQYF

v_call: TRBV20-1
d_call: TRBD2
clone_size: NA
j_call: TRBJ2-1
cdr3_nt: TGCAGTGCTAGAGTATCGTCCGCGGGGGTTGAGCAGTTCTTC
cdr3_aa: CSARVSSAGVEQFF

v_call: TRBV6-6
d_call: NA
clone_size: many
j_call: TRBJ2-1
cdr3_nt: TGTGCCAGCAGTTACGGGGGATCCTACAATGAGCAGTTCTTC
cdr3_aa: CASSYGGSYNEQFF

v_call: TRBV12-2
d_call: NA
clone_size: many
j_call: TRBJ1-5
cdr3_nt: TGTGCAAGTCGCGCCGACACCAATCAGCCCCAGCATTTT
cdr3_aa: CASRADTNQPQHF

v_call: TRBV20-1
d_call: NA
clone_size: many
j_call: TRBJ2-2
cdr3_nt: TGCAGTGCTAGAGATCCGGACTCAGCGAACACCGGGGAGCTGTTTTTT
cdr3_aa: CSARDPDSANTGELFF

v_call: TRBV10-2
d_call: NA
clone_size: many
j_call: TRBJ1-2
cdr3_nt: TGCGCCAGCAGTGAGTCGTATTCGGCAGGAACCCCTAACTATGGCTACACCTTC
cdr3_aa: CASSESYSAGTPNYGYTF

v_call: TRBV20-1
d_call: TRBD2
clone_size: NA
j_call: TRBJ2-1
cdr3_nt: TGCAGTGCTCCAGGACTAGCGGAGTACAATGAGCAGTTCTTC
cdr3_aa: CSAPGLAEYNEQFF

v_call: TRBV11-2
d_call: TRBD2
clone_size: many
j_call: TRBJ2-7
cdr3_nt: TGTGCCAGCAGCTTAGCCCCTTTGAGCGGGGGGGGCTACGAGCAGTACTTC
cdr3_aa: CASSLAPLSGGGYEQYF

v_call: TRBV6-5
d_call: NA
clone_size: NA
j_call: TRBJ2-1
cdr3_nt: TGTGCCAGCAGCATTACAGGGAACTCCTACAATGAGCAGTTCTTC
cdr3_aa: CASSITGNSYNEQFF

v_call: TRBV7-2
d_call: NA
clone_size: many
j_call: TRBJ1-6
cdr3_nt: TGTGCCAGCAGCGGCTGGGGCGCCAATTCACCCCTCCACTTT
cdr3_aa: CASSGWGANSPLHF

v_call: TRBV20-1
d_call: TRBD1
clone_size: NA
j_call: TRBJ2-7
cdr3_nt: TGCAGTGCTGGGGACAGGGATTACGAGCAGTACTTC
cdr3_aa: CSAGDRDYEQYF

v_call: TRBV14
d_call: TRBD1
clone_size: many
j_call: TRBJ2-3
cdr3_nt: TGTGCCAGCAGCCAACCTGGGACAGGGGCCCTCTTTACAGATACGCAGTATTTT
cdr3_aa: CASSQPGTGALFTDTQYF

v_call: TRBV10-2
d_call: NA
clone_size: many
j_call: TRBJ1-6
cdr3_nt: TGCGCCAGCTCACGGCCGCCGAGTGCGCAGATTCGATCACCCCTCCACTTT
cdr3_aa: CASSRPPSAQIRSPLHF

v_call: TRBV12-3/TRBV12-4
d_call: NA
clone_size: many
j_call: TRBJ1-5
cdr3_nt: TGTGCCAGCAGTTTCGGGGGTTCTCAGGGCAATCAGCCCCAGCATTTT
cdr3_aa: CASSFGGSQGNQPQHF

v_call: TRBV18
d_call: NA
clone_size: many
j_call: TRBJ1-1
cdr3_nt: TGTGCCAGCTCACCACCGGCAGTTTTGAACACTGAAGCTTTCTTT
cdr3_aa: CASSPPAVLNTEAFF

v_call: TRBV9
d_call: NA
clone_size: NA
j_call: TRBJ2-7
cdr3_nt: TGTGCCAGCAGCGTAAAGGAGCAGTACTTC
cdr3_aa: CASSVKEQYF

v_call: TRBV29-1
d_call: NA
clone_size: few
j_call: TRBJ2-5
cdr3_nt: TGCAGCGTTGTCGGGGAAGAGACCCAGTACTTC
cdr3_aa: CSVVGEETQYF

v_call: TRBV30
d_call: NA
clone_size: NA
j_call: TRBJ1-6
cdr3_nt: TGTGCCTGGAATGTAAGGGGTTCACCCCTCCACTTT
cdr3_aa: CAWNVRGSPLHF

v_call: TRBV20-1
d_call: NA
clone_size: NA
j_call: TRBJ1-1
cdr3_nt: TGCAGTGCTAGAGATCGGGAAGGGAACACTGAAGCTTTCTTT
cdr3_aa: CSARDREGNTEAFF

v_call: TRBV7-8
d_call: TRBD1
clone_size: NA
j_call: TRBJ1-1
cdr3_nt: TGTGCCAGCAGCTTAGCTCGGACAGGGAATGAAGCTTTCTTT
cdr3_aa: CASSLARTGNEAFF

v_call: TRBV12-3/TRBV12-4
d_call: NA
clone_size: many
j_call: TRBJ2-1
cdr3_nt: TGTGCCAGCAGTTTTGGGGGGGCCTCCAATGAGCAGTTCTTC
cdr3_aa: CASSFGGASNEQFF